This T cell receptor (beta chain) was obtained from a study of T cells in Graves' hyperthyroidism and ophthalmopathy. Study as a whole: The initial diagnosis was the point when peripheral blood was collected, ahead of any treatment.

Diagnosis relied on clinical symptoms, serum thyroxine and TRAb, thyroid ultrasound and orbital computed tomography. The sample of blood was obtained at first hyperthyroidism diagnosis (before any ophthalmopathy symptoms). The source of the PBMCs was less than 12 ml of fresh peripheral blood. Amplified regions were TCR beta CDR3 sequences from RNA transcripts. The HTBI primer set drove a first-round RT-PCR of the TCR CDR3. TCRdb processed the multiplex PCR reads anew with MiXCR; each CDR3 protein has one entry. The profile shows approximately 360,000 distinct CDR3 sequences, approximately 14% of them singletons. Trimming removed 5 bases from V and 6 bases from J, with 13 bases in between. The germline V gene encodes CDR1 MNHEY and CDR2 SVGAGI. CDR3 length equals 13 residues. This clonotype was detected once.

The genes are TRBV6-5 and TRBJ1-1; D gene uncertain. The clonotype comes from a woman aged 18-29 years with Graves' hyperthyroidism that later progressed to Graves' ophthalmopathy. The sequencing sample was made of blood. The CDR3, as DNA: TGTGCCAGCAGTACTGCCCGGAGCGCTGAAGCTTTCTTT. It yields the protein CASSTARSAEAFF.